The rows below give T cell receptor beta chains drawn from one sample of a study of blood T cell repertoires in COVID-19. The assay was immunoSEQ multiplex PCR, and TCRdb's table has in-frame clones only and misses some. The sample carries some 150,000 clones, roughly nine tenths recorded once. Sequenced: peripheral blood. The source of these receptors is a human donor in a cohort sampled during active COVID-19. Both conserved end residues are part of each CDR3. The order of the fields is clone size, J gene, V gene, D gene, CDR3 DNA, CDR3 protein. A D gene is named only where the DNA matches it firmly. Not all rows give a size; the values are once, few, many and, for expanded clones, a class.

. | TRBJ2-7 | TRBV5-1 | TRBD1 | TGCGCCAGCAGCTTGGATGGGACAGGGAGGGGCGAGCAGTACTTC | CASSLDGTGRGEQYF
. | TRBJ1-6 | TRBV2 | TRBD1 | TGTGCCAGCAGCTACGGACAGGGGTCTTCACCCCTCCACTTT | CASSYGQGSSPLHF
. | TRBJ1-2 | TRBV27 | TRBD1 | TGTGCCAGCAGTTTGACAGGGGTAGGGGGCTATGGCTACACCTTC | CASSLTGVGGYGYTF
. | TRBJ2-1 | TRBV7-2 | TRBD2 | TGTGCCAGCAGCTTAGCACTAGCGCATTACAATGAGCAGTTCTTC | CASSLALAHYNEQFF
. | TRBJ1-1 | TRBV7-2 | . | TGTGCCACTCGCGGTCATGCGAACACTGAAGCTTTCTTT | CATRGHANTEAFF
. | TRBJ2-3 | TRBV5-6 | . | TGTGCCAGCAGCTTGGGCAGTTCCACAGATACGCAGTATTTT | CASSLGSSTDTQYF
. | TRBJ1-5 | TRBV2 | . | TGTGCCAGCAGTGGTCAGTCGCAGCCCCAGCATTTT | CASSGQSQPQHF
. | TRBJ1-1 | TRBV7-7 | . | TGTGCCAGCAGCTTCGACAGTAACACTGAAGCTTTCTTT | CASSFDSNTEAFF
once | TRBJ1-2 | TRBV7-3 | TRBD1 | TGTGCCAGCAGCCCGGGACAGGGGAACTATGGCTACACCTTC | CASSPGQGNYGYTF
. | TRBJ1-2 | TRBV20-1 | . | TGCAGTGCTCTACTCGACTATGGCTACACCTTC | CSALLDYGYTF
once | TRBJ1-1 | TRBV19 | TRBD1 | TGTGCCAGTAGTATCGGTCGACAGGGGGTAAGAGAAGCTTTCTTT | CASSIGRQGVREAFF
. | TRBJ2-7 | TRBV11-2 | . | TGTGCCAGCAGCGCACTCGACTACGAGCAGTACTTC | CASSALDYEQYF
. | TRBJ1-1 | TRBV7-9 | TRBD1 | TGTGCCAGCAGCTTCCCCCGACAGGGGGCAAAATTCATGAACACTGAAGCTTTCTTT | CASSFPRQGAKFMNTEAFF
many | TRBJ2-1 | TRBV6-2/TRBV6-3 | TRBD2 | TGTGCCAGCAGTTACGGTCTAGCGGGGGGGCCCAATGAGCAGTTCTTC | CASSYGLAGGPNEQFF
few | TRBJ1-1 | TRBV10-3 | . | TGTGCCATCAGTCAGATGAACACTGAAGCTTTCTTT | CAISQMNTEAFF
. | TRBJ2-1 | TRBV4-2 | TRBD1 | TGTGCCAGCAGTACAGGGGGCGCCGATTACAATGAGCAGTTCTTC | CASSTGGADYNEQFF
. | TRBJ2-2 | TRBV6-2/TRBV6-3 | . | TGTGCCAGCAGTTACTCGGCTGACAAAAAAAACACCGGGGAGCTGTTTTTT | CASSYSADKKNTGELFF
. | TRBJ1-1 | TRBV11-2 | . | TGTGCCAGCAGCGCACTTCGGCGGGGTATGAACACTGAAGCTTTCTTT | CASSALRRGMNTEAFF
. | TRBJ2-5 | TRBV2 | . | TGTGCCAGCAGTGTAATCAGGTGGGAGACCCAGTACTTC | CASSVIRWETQYF
. | TRBJ1-6 | TRBV2 | . | TGTGCCAGCAGTGAACCCAGATTTTATAATTCACCCCTCCACTTT | CASSEPRFYNSPLHF
. | TRBJ1-5 | TRBV19 | TRBD1 | TGTGCCAGTAGTGCGTCACAGGGGGCTTATCAGCCCCAGCATTTT | CASSASQGAYQPQHF
. | TRBJ1-1 | TRBV10-3 | . | TGTGCCATCAGTGATCATCGGGGGGACACTGAAGCTTTCTTT | CAISDHRGDTEAFF
. | TRBJ1-5 | TRBV7-9 | . | TGTGCCAGCAGCTCCCAGGGATGGAATCAGCCCCAGCATTTT | CASSSQGWNQPQHF
. | TRBJ1-1 | TRBV19 | . | TGTGCCAGTAGTATTGATCAGGGGAACACTGAAGCTTTCTTT | CASSIDQGNTEAFF
. | TRBJ2-1 | TRBV5-6 | . | TGTGCCAGCAGTGCTTCCGGGATCTGGAACAATGAGCAGTTCTTC | CASSASGIWNNEQFF
. | TRBJ2-2 | TRBV7-2 | TRBD2 | TGTGCCAGCAGCTTGGCTCTAGATGGCGGGGGGAATCCATTCGGGGAGCTGTTTTTT | CASSLALDGGGNPFGELFF
. | TRBJ1-3 | TRBV4-1 | . | TGCGCCAGCAGCCAAGTACCCGGGGTCCTTCTTGGAAACACCATATATTTT | CASSQVPGVLLGNTIYF